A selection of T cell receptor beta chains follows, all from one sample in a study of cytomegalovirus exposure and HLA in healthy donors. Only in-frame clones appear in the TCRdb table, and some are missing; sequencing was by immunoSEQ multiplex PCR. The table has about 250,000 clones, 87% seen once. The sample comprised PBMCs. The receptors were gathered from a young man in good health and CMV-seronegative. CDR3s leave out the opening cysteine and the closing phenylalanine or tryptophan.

cdr3_aa: ASSLGSREKF
j_call: TRBJ2-1
v_call: TRBV7-2

cdr3_aa: SASGRDAEAF
j_call: TRBJ1-1
v_call: TRBV29-1

cdr3_aa: ASSPSGLAGGTYNEQF
j_call: TRBJ2-1
v_call: TRBV5-1

cdr3_aa: ASSQVPTRRGEQF
j_call: TRBJ2-1
v_call: TRBV4-1

cdr3_aa: ASSVAGIPNSPLH
j_call: TRBJ1-6
v_call: TRBV9

cdr3_aa: ASSSPGQGNEQY
j_call: TRBJ2-7
v_call: TRBV7-9

cdr3_aa: SAVPGQGDEKLF
j_call: TRBJ1-4
v_call: TRBV29-1

cdr3_aa: ASSPGGTSATYEQY
j_call: TRBJ2-7
v_call: TRBV28

cdr3_aa: ASSDEGWRNSPLH
j_call: TRBJ1-6
v_call: TRBV19

cdr3_aa: AWSFSGRVTGELF
j_call: TRBJ2-2
v_call: TRBV30

cdr3_aa: ASRKRGTEQF
j_call: TRBJ2-1
v_call: TRBV27

cdr3_aa: ASSIVGGQETQY
j_call: TRBJ2-5
v_call: TRBV19

cdr3_aa: ASSPRDSGEQY
j_call: TRBJ2-7
v_call: TRBV7-6

cdr3_aa: ASTRTGPSYEQY
j_call: TRBJ2-7
v_call: TRBV6-1

cdr3_aa: ASSGRNTEAF
j_call: TRBJ1-1
v_call: TRBV6-5

cdr3_aa: ASSEWGPSVNEQF
j_call: TRBJ2-1
v_call: TRBV6-1

cdr3_aa: ASSQALGSTATQETQY
j_call: TRBJ2-5
v_call: TRBV4-3

cdr3_aa: ASSQDWGDYEQY
j_call: TRBJ2-7
v_call: TRBV4-1

cdr3_aa: SAQLSGANVLT
j_call: TRBJ2-6
v_call: TRBV29-1

cdr3_aa: ASSPYSGNTIY
j_call: TRBJ1-3
v_call: TRBV18

cdr3_aa: ASSPGNEKLF
j_call: TRBJ1-4
v_call: TRBV16

cdr3_aa: ASHRDPYGYT
j_call: TRBJ1-2
v_call: TRBV19

cdr3_aa: ASSLGQGNEKLF
j_call: TRBJ1-4
v_call: TRBV7-9

cdr3_aa: ASSLDWAGSYEQY
j_call: TRBJ2-7
v_call: TRBV11-2

cdr3_aa: ASSSGGAYEQF
j_call: TRBJ2-1
v_call: TRBV7-6

cdr3_aa: ASSLSSHYEQY
j_call: TRBJ2-7
v_call: TRBV11-2

cdr3_aa: ASSVDSSGNTIY
j_call: TRBJ1-3
v_call: TRBV9

cdr3_aa: ASSDSRRVGDTQY
j_call: TRBJ2-3
v_call: TRBV6-4

cdr3_aa: ASSQGAQFYGYT
j_call: TRBJ1-2
v_call: TRBV14

cdr3_aa: ASSPLRGAYEQY
j_call: TRBJ2-7
v_call: TRBV7-9

cdr3_aa: ASSQEPTSGQREQY
j_call: TRBJ2-7
v_call: TRBV4-1

cdr3_aa: ASSYSLAGGPGELF
j_call: TRBJ2-2
v_call: TRBV6-5

cdr3_aa: ASSQGLGGRDTQY
j_call: TRBJ2-3
v_call: TRBV4-1

cdr3_aa: ACHRVSSYNEQF
j_call: TRBJ2-1
v_call: TRBV5-6

cdr3_aa: ASSDAGAHQPQH
j_call: TRBJ1-5
v_call: TRBV10-2

cdr3_aa: ASSRLAGGHEQF
j_call: TRBJ2-1
v_call: TRBV6-6

cdr3_aa: ASSLGTGEEKLF
j_call: TRBJ1-4
v_call: TRBV11-2

cdr3_aa: ASSFGGVSQPQH
j_call: TRBJ1-5
v_call: TRBV5-4

cdr3_aa: SASAGMNTEAF
j_call: TRBJ1-1
v_call: TRBV29-1

cdr3_aa: ASSHRDSRKNYGYT
j_call: TRBJ1-2
v_call: TRBV7-2

cdr3_aa: ASSQAPRGDNEQY
j_call: TRBJ2-7
v_call: TRBV4-3

cdr3_aa: ASSQEPSGGGAIEQF
j_call: TRBJ2-1
v_call: TRBV4-1

cdr3_aa: ASNRAGSSYEQY
j_call: TRBJ2-7
v_call: TRBV5-1

cdr3_aa: ASSYQGGEETQY
j_call: TRBJ2-5
v_call: TRBV6-6

cdr3_aa: ASRPGQEWTEQY
j_call: TRBJ2-7
v_call: TRBV28

cdr3_aa: ASSFAGTGANVLT
j_call: TRBJ2-6
v_call: TRBV27

cdr3_aa: ASRDSVESYEQY
j_call: TRBJ2-7
v_call: TRBV6-6

cdr3_aa: ASSSRPSGRAETQY
j_call: TRBJ2-5
v_call: TRBV7-2

cdr3_aa: AINPGLEDEQY
j_call: TRBJ2-7
v_call: TRBV10-3

cdr3_aa: ASSSDPLEFYGYT
j_call: TRBJ1-2
v_call: TRBV6-6

cdr3_aa: ASSPLIGGGSYNSPLH
j_call: TRBJ1-6
v_call: TRBV7-2

cdr3_aa: ASSFRGSYNSPLH
j_call: TRBJ1-6
v_call: TRBV27

cdr3_aa: ASSQSTGDSNQPQH
j_call: TRBJ1-5
v_call: TRBV23-1

cdr3_aa: ASSYLAGAENEQF
j_call: TRBJ2-1
v_call: TRBV6-4